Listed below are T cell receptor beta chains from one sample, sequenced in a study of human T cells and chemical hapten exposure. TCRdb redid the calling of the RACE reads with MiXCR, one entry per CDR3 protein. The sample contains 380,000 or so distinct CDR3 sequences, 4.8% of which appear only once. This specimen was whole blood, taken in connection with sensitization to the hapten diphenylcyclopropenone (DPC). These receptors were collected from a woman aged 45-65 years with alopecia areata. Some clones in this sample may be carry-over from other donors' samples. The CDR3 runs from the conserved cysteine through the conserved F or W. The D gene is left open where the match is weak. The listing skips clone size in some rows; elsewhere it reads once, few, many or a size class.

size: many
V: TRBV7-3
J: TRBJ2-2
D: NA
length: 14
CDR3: CASSPIAAPGELFF
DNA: TGTGCCAGCAGCCCGATAGCGGCTCCCGGGGAGCTGTTTTTT

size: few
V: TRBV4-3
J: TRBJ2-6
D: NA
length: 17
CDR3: CASSQDLGGSGANVLTF
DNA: TGCGCCAGCAGCCAAGATCTAGGGGGTTCTGGGGCCAACGTCCTGACTTTC

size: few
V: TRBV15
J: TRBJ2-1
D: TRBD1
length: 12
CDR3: CATGTGAYEQFF
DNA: TGTGCCACCGGGACAGGGGCGTATGAGCAGTTCTTC

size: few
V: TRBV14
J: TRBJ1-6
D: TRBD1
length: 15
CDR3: CASSTGQGGASPLHF
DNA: TGTGCCAGCAGTACAGGACAGGGCGGTGCTTCACCCCTCCACTTT

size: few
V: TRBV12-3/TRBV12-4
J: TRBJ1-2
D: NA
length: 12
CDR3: CASAGLNYGYTF
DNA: TGTGCCAGCGCGGGACTGAACTATGGCTACACCTTC

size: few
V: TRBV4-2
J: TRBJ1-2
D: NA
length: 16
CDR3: CASSQEGGGVLYGYTF
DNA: TGTGCCAGCAGCCAAGAGGGAGGAGGGGTCCTTTATGGCTACACCTTC

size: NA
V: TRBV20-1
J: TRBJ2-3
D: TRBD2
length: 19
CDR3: CSARDLTSGGTSSTDTQYF
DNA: TGCAGTGCTAGAGACCTGACTAGCGGGGGGACCTCTAGCACAGATACGCAGTATTTT

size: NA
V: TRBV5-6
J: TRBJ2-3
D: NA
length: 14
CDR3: CASSLLASTDTQYF
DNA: TGTGCCAGCAGCTTGTTGGCGAGTACAGATACGCAGTATTTT

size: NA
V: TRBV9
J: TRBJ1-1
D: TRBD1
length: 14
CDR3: CASSGDRGVTEAFF
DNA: TGTGCCAGCAGCGGAGACAGGGGGGTCACTGAAGCTTTCTTT

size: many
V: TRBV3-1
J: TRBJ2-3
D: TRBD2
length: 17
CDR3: CASSQDRLAGGVDTQYF
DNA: TGTGCCAGCAGCCAAGATCGACTAGCGGGAGGCGTAGATACGCAGTATTTT

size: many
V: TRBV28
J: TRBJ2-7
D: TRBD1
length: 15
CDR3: CASIKTGAFPYEQYF
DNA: TGTGCCAGCATCAAGACAGGGGCATTTCCTTACGAGCAGTACTTC

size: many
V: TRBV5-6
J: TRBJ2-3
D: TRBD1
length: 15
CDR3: CASSWTGGRTDTQYF
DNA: TGTGCCAGCAGCTGGACAGGGGGCAGAACAGATACGCAGTATTTT

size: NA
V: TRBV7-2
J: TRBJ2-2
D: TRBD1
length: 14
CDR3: CASIPGQGSGELFF
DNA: TGTGCCAGCATCCCGGGACAGGGAAGCGGGGAGCTGTTTTTT

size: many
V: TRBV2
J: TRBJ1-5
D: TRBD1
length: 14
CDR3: CASSGGQGNQPQHF
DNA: TGTGCCAGCAGTGGCGGACAGGGTAATCAGCCCCAGCATTTT

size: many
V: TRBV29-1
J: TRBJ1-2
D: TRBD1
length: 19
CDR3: CSVETRVGQGADFGYGYTF
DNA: TGCAGCGTTGAGACGCGGGTGGGGCAGGGGGCGGATTTCGGCTATGGCTACACCTTC

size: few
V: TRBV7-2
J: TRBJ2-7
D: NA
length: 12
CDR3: CASSLAAGVQYF
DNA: TGTGCCAGCAGCTTAGCGGCAGGGGTGCAGTACTTC

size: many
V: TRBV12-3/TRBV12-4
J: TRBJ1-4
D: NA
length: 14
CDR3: CASSDTGTNEKLFF
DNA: TGTGCCAGCAGTGATACAGGGACTAATGAAAAACTGTTTTTT

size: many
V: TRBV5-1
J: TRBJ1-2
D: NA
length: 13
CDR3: CASSLGTLYGYTF
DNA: TGCGCCAGCAGCTTGGGGACACTCTATGGCTACACCTTC

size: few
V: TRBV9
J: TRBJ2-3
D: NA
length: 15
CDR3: CASSGTRLSTDTQYF
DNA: TGTGCCAGCAGCGGGACGAGACTGAGCACAGATACGCAGTATTTT

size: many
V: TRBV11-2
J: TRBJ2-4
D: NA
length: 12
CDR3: CASSLDRLIQYF
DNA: TGTGCCAGCAGCTTAGATCGGCTCATTCAGTACTTC

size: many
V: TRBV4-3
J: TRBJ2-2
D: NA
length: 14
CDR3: CASSQVHKAGELFF
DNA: TGCGCCAGCAGCCAAGTACATAAGGCCGGGGAGCTGTTTTTT

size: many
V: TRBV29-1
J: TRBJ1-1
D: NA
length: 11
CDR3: CSVDFQGRAFF
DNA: TGCAGCGTCGACTTTCAGGGTCGGGCTTTCTTT

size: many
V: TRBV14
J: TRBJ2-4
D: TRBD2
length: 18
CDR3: CASRKTSGSDYAKNIQYF
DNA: TGTGCCAGCAGGAAGACTAGCGGGAGTGACTATGCCAAAAACATTCAGTACTTC

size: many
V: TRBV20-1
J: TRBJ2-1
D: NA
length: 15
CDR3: CSAREQRAIYNEQFF
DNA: TGCAGTGCTAGAGAACAGCGGGCCATCTACAATGAGCAGTTCTTC

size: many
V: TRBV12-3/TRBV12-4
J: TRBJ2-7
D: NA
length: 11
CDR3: CASSPGHEQYF
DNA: TGTGCCAGCAGCCCCGGACACGAGCAGTACTTC

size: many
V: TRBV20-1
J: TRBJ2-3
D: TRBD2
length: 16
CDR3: CSARELAGGLGNTQYF
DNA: TGCAGTGCTAGGGAACTAGCGGGGGGCCTCGGAAATACGCAGTATTTT

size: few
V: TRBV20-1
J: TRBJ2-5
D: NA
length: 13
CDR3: CSARERGKETQYF
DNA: TGCAGTGCTAGAGAAAGGGGGAAGGAGACCCAGTACTTC

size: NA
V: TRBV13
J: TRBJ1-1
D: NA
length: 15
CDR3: CASSLPSGGETEAFF
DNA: TGTGCCAGCAGCCTCCCTTCTGGGGGCGAAACTGAAGCTTTCTTT

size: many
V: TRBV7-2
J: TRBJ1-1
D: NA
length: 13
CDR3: CASSFGMNTEAFF
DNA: TGTGCCAGCAGCTTTGGAATGAACACTGAAGCTTTCTTT

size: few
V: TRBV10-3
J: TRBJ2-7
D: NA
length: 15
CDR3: CAISESRWPHYEQYF
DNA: TGTGCCATCAGTGAGTCGAGATGGCCACACTACGAGCAGTACTTC

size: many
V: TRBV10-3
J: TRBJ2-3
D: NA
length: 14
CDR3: CAISEWGQADTQYF
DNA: TGTGCCATCAGTGAGTGGGGGCAGGCAGATACGCAGTATTTT

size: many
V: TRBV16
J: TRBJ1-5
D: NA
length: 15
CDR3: CATSAGRGANQPQHF
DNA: TGTGCCACCTCCGCCGGCAGGGGCGCCAATCAGCCCCAGCATTTT

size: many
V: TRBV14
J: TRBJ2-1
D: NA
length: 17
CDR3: CASSQAGGYSSYNEQFF
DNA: TGTGCCAGCAGCCAAGCTGGGGGCTACAGCTCCTACAATGAGCAGTTCTTC

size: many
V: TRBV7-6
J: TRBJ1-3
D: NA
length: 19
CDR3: CASSLSSRGLAFAGNTIYF
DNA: TGTGCCAGCAGCTTATCATCGAGGGGTTTGGCGTTCGCTGGAAACACCATATATTTT

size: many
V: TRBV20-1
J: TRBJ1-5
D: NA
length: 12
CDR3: CSAWRGNQPQHF
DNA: TGCAGTGCATGGCGGGGCAATCAGCCCCAGCATTTT

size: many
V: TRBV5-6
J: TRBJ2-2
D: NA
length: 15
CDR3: CASSPIAANTGELFF
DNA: TGTGCCAGCAGCCCCATAGCGGCGAACACCGGGGAGCTGTTTTTT

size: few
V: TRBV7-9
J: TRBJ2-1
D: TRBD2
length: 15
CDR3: CASSPRAGGINEQFF
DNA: TGTGCCAGCAGTCCCAGGGCGGGAGGAATAAATGAGCAGTTCTTC